The 27 T cell receptor beta chains reported below all come from one sample, sequenced in a study of Ad26.COV2.S vaccination and SARS-CoV-2 variants. Some clones are missing from TCRdb's copy, which holds only in-frame ones; the method was immunoSEQ multiplex PCR. The sample yields around 450,000 clones, 88% seen once. Regarding treatment: about 20 received Ad26.COV2.S at low or high dose, single or two shots; 5 received placebo; per-sample allocation not given. Material that was analyzed had been drawn on day 63 after the first vaccine or placebo injection. The sample here was peripheral blood, taken in a trial of Ad26.COV2.S vaccine versus placebo. The receptor set was obtained from a person aged 18 to 65 who received the Ad26.COV2.S COVID-19 vaccine or a placebo.

In nucleotides, the CDR3 is TGCGCCAGCAGTGGGCGAGTGAACACTGAAGCTTTCTTT. Encoded protein: CASSGRVNTEAFF. The V and J genes are TRBV10-1 and TRBJ1-1; D is undetermined. The CDR3 is 13 amino acids. Trimming removed 4 bases at V and 0 bases at J, with 6 bases between. Germline CDR1 reads WNHNN; CDR2 reads SYGVQD (reference sequence).

The rearrangement uses TRBV16 and TRBJ2-1, with unresolved D. Germline V CDR1 and CDR2: KGHSY, FQNENV. The V gene lost 2 bases and the J gene lost 2 bases, with 10 bases spanning the gap. The CDR3 has 15 amino acids. Written as DNA, the CDR3 is TGTGCCAGCAGCCAAAGGCCGCGGACCTACAATGAGCAGTTCTTC. Protein sequence: CASSQRPRTYNEQFF.

The chain combines TRBV23-1 with TRBJ1-2; D is possibly TRBD1 (5 bases). TRBV23-1 belongs to the ORF category, with a function that is uncertain. The CDR3 totals 18 residues. Trimming left V 0 bases short and J 3 bases short, with 20 bases between. CDR3 protein: CASSQSPNWLGVYYGYTF. CDR3 bases: TGCGCCAGCAGTCAATCCCCGAATTGGTTGGGGGTGTACTATGGCTACACCTTC.

The chain combines TRBV7-9 with TRBJ2-6, with unresolved D. CDR3 length: 18 residues. The germline V gene has CDR1 SEHNR and CDR2 FQNEAQ (reference sequence). The germline V and J ends were trimmed by 2 bases and 4 bases, with 18 bases remaining between them. The CDR3 protein is CASSLLNALGSGANVLTF. DNA of the CDR3: TGTGCCAGCAGCTTACTAAACGCGCTTGGGTCAGGGGCCAACGTCCTGACTTTC.

The V call is TRBV7-2, the J call TRBJ2-1; D tentatively reads TRBD1 or TRBD2 (6 bases each). This CDR3 contains 13 residues. Germline assignment: CDR1 SGHTA and CDR2 FQGNSA. The V gene lost 5 bases and the J gene lost 14 bases, with 19 bases spanning the gap. The CDR3 protein is CASSPLGGGEEFF. CDR3 in DNA: TGTGCCAGCAGCCCATTGGGGGGCGGCGAGGAGTTCTTC.

The rearrangement links TRBV5-8 to TRBJ2-3, with TRBD2 matching 8 bases. J lost 3 bases, V lost 5 bases, and 5 bases had no gene match. The CDR3 is 14 amino acids. Germline lookup yields CDR1 SGHTS and CDR2 YDEGEE. The CDR3 DNA is TGTGCCAGCAGTTTTGTAGCGGGGACAGATACGCAGTATTTT. It yields the protein CASSFVAGTDTQYF.

V is TRBV12-3 or TRBV12-4 and J is TRBJ2-3; a weak D match, TRBD1 (6 bases). Trimming removed 4 bases at V and 6 bases at J, with 11 bases between. This CDR3 contains 13 residues. For the CDR3, the DNA is TGTGCCAGCAGTTCAGGACAGTTGGATACGCAGTATTTT. It encodes CASSSGQLDTQYF.

V and J are TRBV5-1 and TRBJ1-2, with 9 bases aligning to TRBD1. Germline CDR1 SGHRS, CDR2 YFSETQ. The CDR3 covers 15 residues. The ends lost 4 bases at V and 6 bases at J; junction bases unmatched: 10. As DNA, the CDR3 is TGCGCCAGCAGCCCAGGACAGGGGACCGAAAATGGCTACACCTTC. Its protein product is CASSPGQGTENGYTF.

The chain employs TRBV9 and TRBJ2-5; no clear D. Germline values: CDR1 SGDLS, CDR2 YYNGEE. This CDR3 has 17 amino acids. Trimming shortened V by 7 bases and J by 3 bases, and 25 bases separated the two germline ends. The CDR3 loop is CASCGRVWADNKETQYF. CDR3 bases: TGTGCCAGCTGTGGTAGAGTATGGGCAGATAATAAAGAGACCCAGTACTTC.

The chain couples TRBV7-9 to TRBJ1-4, with TRBD1 identical over 9 bases. Germline loops: CDR1 SEHNR, CDR2 FQNEAQ (reference sequence). V lost 5 bases to trimming and J lost 8 bases; unmatched junction nucleotides: 6. This CDR3 comprises 14 residues. The chain's CDR3 is CASSPGTGREKLFF. CDR3 nucleotide sequence: TGTGCCAGCAGCCCCGGGACAGGGAGAGAAAAACTGTTTTTT.

This clone was seen a few times. The chain has TRBV7-9 and TRBJ1-3; D might be TRBD1 (5 bases). The CDR3 contains 15 residues. Germline CDR1 SEHNR, CDR2 FQNEAQ (reference sequence). With 1 base removed from V and 1 base from J, the gap between germline ends came to 8 bases. CDR3 loop: CASSLDQGSGNTIYF. The CDR3 nucleotides are TGTGCCAGCAGCTTAGATCAGGGTTCTGGAAACACCATATATTTT. The whole variable domain, remainder taken from reference TRBV7-9 and TRBJ1-3, is DTGVSQNPRHKITKRGQNVTFRCDPISEHNRLYWYRQTLGQGPEFLTYFQNEAQLEKSRLLSDRFSAERPKGSFSTLEIQRTEQGDSAMYLCASSLDQGSGNTIYFGEGSWLTVV.

The chain uses TRBV7-6 and TRBJ2-7, with D hard to call. The V gene lost 1 base and the J gene lost 7 bases, with 14 bases spanning the gap. Per the germline V gene, CDR1 is SGHVS and CDR2 is FNYEAQ. The CDR3 runs to 14 residues. The CDR3 here is CASSLGRHSQEQYF. The CDR3 DNA reads as TGTGCCAGCAGCTTAGGGCGTCATTCCCAGGAGCAGTACTTC.

The genes are TRBV9 and TRBJ1-5, with TRBD1 as a possible D gene (5 bases). V was pared by 4 bases and J by 5 bases, with 16 bases between. The germline CDR1 and CDR2 sequences are SGDLS and YYNGEE. CDR3 length equals 15 residues. As DNA, the CDR3 is TGTGCCAGCAGCCCCCGGGGCTTGGGAGATCAGCCCCAGCATTTT. Residues: CASSPRGLGDQPQHF.

In this sample, this clone turned up a few times. The genes are TRBV5-4 and TRBJ2-5; 10 bases match TRBD1. Per the germline V gene, CDR1 is SGHNT and CDR2 is YYREEE (reference sequence). This CDR3 region has 15 residues. V was clipped by 10 bases and J by 5 bases; unmatched bases: 14. CDR3: CAGQLGTGAIETQYF. CDR3 DNA: TGTGCCGGCCAACTAGGGACAGGGGCTATTGAGACCCAGTACTTC.

The gene calls are TRBV6-5 and TRBJ1-3; no clear D gene. Trimming shortened V by 8 bases and J by 1 base, and 6 bases separated the two germline ends. Germline V lookup: CDR1 MNHEY, CDR2 SVGAGI. The CDR3 loop spans 12 amino acids. CDR3 DNA: TGTGCCAGCTCCGGATCTGGAAACACCATATATTTT. Protein product: CASSGSGNTIYF.

This clone came up a few times. The V call is TRBV7-9, the J call TRBJ1-4, with no clear D. The germline V gene has CDR1 SEHNR and CDR2 FQNEAQ (reference sequence). This CDR3 is built from 17 residues. The V end was cut by 1 base, the J end by 0 bases, with 12 bases between. For the CDR3, the DNA is TGTGCCAGCAGCTTAGGGGCAAACGCGGCAACTAATGAAAAACTGTTTTTT. Protein: CASSLGANAATNEKLFF.

This chain connects TRBV28 to TRBJ2-3, with TRBD2 as a possible D gene (5 bases). The CDR3 is made up of 13 amino acids. Trimming removed 5 bases at V and 2 bases at J, with 8 bases between. Germline V gives CDR1 MDHEN, CDR2 SYDVKM. The CDR3 bases are TGTGCCAGCAGTCCCCGGGACACAGATACGCAGTATTTT. The encoded protein is CASSPRDTDTQYF.

This clone was observed once. The chain couples TRBV2 to TRBJ2-7, with D perhaps matching TRBD1 (6 bases). CDR1 SNHLY and CDR2 FYNNEI come from the germline V gene. Deletions cut 6 bases from V and 0 bases from J, with 9 bases between. This CDR3 has 13 residues. The CDR3 protein is CASRGRGSYEQYF. In nucleotides, the CDR3 is TGTGCCAGCAGGGGCAGGGGCTCCTACGAGCAGTACTTC.

V is TRBV5-6 and J is TRBJ2-3, with 14 positions matching TRBD2. The V segment lost 1 base and the J segment 1 base; nucleotides outside the gene matches: 5. The germline V gene encodes CDR1 SGHDT and CDR2 YYEEEE. The CDR3 runs to 18 residues. CDR3 in amino acids: CASSLRGLAGVRTDTQYF. For the CDR3, the DNA is TGTGCCAGCAGCTTGAGGGGACTAGCGGGGGTTCGCACAGATACGCAGTATTTT. The entire variable domain, with the rest obtained from reference TRBV5-6 and TRBJ2-3, is as follows: DAGVTQSPTHLIKTRGQQVTLRCSPKSGHDTVSWYQQALGQGPQFIFQYYEEEERQRGNFPDRFSGHQFPNYSSELNVNALLLGDSALYLCASSLRGLAGVRTDTQYFGPGTRLTVL.

This clone has a single count. V and J are TRBV3-1 (or the pseudogene TRBV3-2) and TRBJ1-6, with D perhaps matching TRBD1 (5 bases). Germline CDR1 LGHDT, CDR2 YNNKEL (reference sequence). This CDR3 has 13 residues. Trimming took off 9 bases at V and 5 bases at J, with 11 bases between the two ends. The CDR3 spells CASSGTHNSPLHF. CDR3 nucleotides: TGTGCCAGTTCCGGGACCCATAATTCACCCCTCCACTTT.

The rearrangement links TRBV6-5 to TRBJ1-3; a possible D gene is TRBD1 (6 bases). CDR1 MNHEY and CDR2 SVGAGI come from the germline V gene. V was pared by 6 bases and J by 7 bases, with 19 bases between. The CDR3 covers 15 residues. CDR3 protein: CASRGWGRRDNTIYF. The CDR3 coding sequence is TGTGCCAGCAGGGGATGGGGGCGACGGGACAACACCATATATTTT.

Comment on this clone: This specimen includes other DNA sequences encoding the same CDR3. The chain uses TRBV28 and TRBJ2-2; perhaps TRBD2 as D (5 bases). This CDR3 region has 15 residues. Germline V gene data show CDR1 as MDHEN and CDR2 as SYDVKM. Between the trimmed V and J ends, which lost 3 bases and 0 bases, there was a span of 8 bases. The CDR3 sequence: CASSFRGPNTGELFF. CDR3 coding DNA: TGTGCCAGCAGTTTTCGGGGTCCGAACACCGGGGAGCTGTTTTTT.

The V and J genes are TRBV11-3 and TRBJ2-1; perhaps D is TRBD1 or TRBD2 (6 bases each). Germline CDR1 reads SGHNT; CDR2 reads YENEEA. Trimming left V 1 base short and J 9 bases short, with 16 bases between. The CDR3 is 15 residues long. DNA of the CDR3: TGTGCCAGCAGCTTAGGTGGGGGGCCAATTGGTGAGCAGTTCTTC. This gives the protein CASSLGGGPIGEQFF.

The chain couples TRBV28 to TRBJ1-3, with D possibly matching TRBD1 (5 bases). Trimming removed 2 bases from V and 1 base from J, with 9 bases in between. The CDR3 loop spans 15 amino acids. CDR1 MDHEN and CDR2 SYDVKM come from the germline V gene. Written as DNA, the CDR3 is TGTGCCAGCAGTTTAGGCAGGGTGTCTGGAAACACCATATATTTT. Protein product: CASSLGRVSGNTIYF.

This clone was recorded once. The rearrangement joins TRBV28 to TRBJ1-5, with a possible D match to TRBD1 (5 bases). Trimming took 5 bases from V and 4 from J, leaving 18 bases between them. Germline values: CDR1 MDHEN, CDR2 SYDVKM. The CDR3 contains 16 residues. CDR3: CASSPLRDYRNQPQHF. Written as DNA, the CDR3 is TGTGCCAGCAGTCCACTCCGGGACTATCGGAATCAGCCCCAGCATTTT.

The V gene is TRBV6-5, the J gene TRBJ1-2; TRBD1 matches at 9 bases. V dropped 4 bases and J dropped 7; count of bases not matched to a gene: 1. Germline V lookup: CDR1 MNHEY, CDR2 SVGAGI. The CDR3 is 12 residues long. CDR3 DNA sequence: TGTGCCAGCAGTTCGGACAGGGGTGGCTACACCTTC. Encoded protein: CASSSDRGGYTF.

The V call is TRBV2, the J call TRBJ1-1, with a weak D call TRBD1 (5 bases). CDR1 and CDR2 from the germline V gene are SNHLY and FYNNEI. Trimming cost V 4 bases and J 2 bases, with 14 bases left between them. The CDR3 consists of 15 residues. The CDR3 loop is CASSVVGQPNTEAFF. DNA for the CDR3: TGTGCCAGCAGTGTTGTGGGGCAGCCTAACACTGAAGCTTTCTTT.